What follows describes a single T cell receptor beta chain. This record belongs to a study of T cell responses to AZD1222 COVID-19 vaccine. Measured with immunoSEQ multiplex PCR; TCRdb has only the in-frame clones, and not every one. This table holds roughly 180,000 clones, less than 95% found once. V gave up 0 bases and J gave up 4 bases, with 7 bases separating them. The CDR3 is 13 residues long. Germline-derived CDR1 and CDR2 are SGHDT and YYEEEE. The sequence was obtained from an adult in good health. The rearrangement links TRBV5-6 to TRBJ1-2; D not resolved. The specimen comprised peripheral blood, sampled on day 0 of AZD1222 vaccination. Here the CDR3 DNA reads TGTGCCAGCAGCTTGGAACAGATCTATGGCTACACCTTC. Amino acid sequence: CASSLEQIYGYTF.